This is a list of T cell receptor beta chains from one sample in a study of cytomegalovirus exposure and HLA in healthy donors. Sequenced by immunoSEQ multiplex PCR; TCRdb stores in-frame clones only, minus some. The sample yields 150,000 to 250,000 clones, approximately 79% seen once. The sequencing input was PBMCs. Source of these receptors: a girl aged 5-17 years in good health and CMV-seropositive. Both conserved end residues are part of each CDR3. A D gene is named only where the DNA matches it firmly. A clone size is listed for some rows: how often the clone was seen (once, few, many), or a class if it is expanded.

TGTGCCAGTAGTGCGGGACTAGCGGGGGGCTTCTACGAGCAGTACTTC | CASSAGLAGGFYEQYF | . | TRBV19 | TRBD2 | TRBJ2-7
TGTGCCATCAGCCTCGACAGGAATAATCAGCCCCAGCATTTT | CAISLDRNNQPQHF | once | TRBV10-3 | . | TRBJ1-5
TGTGCCAGCAGGCCTACTAGCGACAATGAGCAGTTCTTC | CASRPTSDNEQFF | . | TRBV7-2 | TRBD2 | TRBJ2-1
TGTGCCAGCAGCATGGGGGGGGGCCAGTACGAGCAGTACTTC | CASSMGGGQYEQYF | . | TRBV6-5 | . | TRBJ2-7
TGTGCCAGCAGCGTGGGGGGACAGGGAGGCTACAATGAGCAGTTCTTC | CASSVGGQGGYNEQFF | . | TRBV9 | TRBD1 | TRBJ2-1
TGTGCCAGCAGCCCGCGACCGGGGTTAGGCACAGATACGCAGTATTTT | CASSPRPGLGTDTQYF | once | TRBV11-3 | . | TRBJ2-3
TGTGCCAGCAGCTCCCAACCGGGACTTTACACCGGGGAGCTGTTTTTT | CASSSQPGLYTGELFF | . | TRBV7-8 | . | TRBJ2-2
TGCGCCAGCAGCAAGCCTAGCACAGATACGCAGTATTTT | CASSKPSTDTQYF | . | TRBV10-1 | . | TRBJ2-3
TGTGCCAGCAGCTTTTCCCACAGGGGGGCGGGGGCCTACGAGCAGTACTTC | CASSFSHRGAGAYEQYF | . | TRBV7-2 | . | TRBJ2-7
TGCGCCAGCAGTAGTCTGACTAATGAGCAGTTCTTC | CASSSLTNEQFF | . | TRBV10-1 | . | TRBJ2-1
TGTGCCAGCAGCTTTATACCGGACCAGGGGACACCCCTCCACTTT | CASSFIPDQGTPLHF | . | TRBV7-6 | . | TRBJ1-6
TGTGCCAGCCGGGCGGGCAGGGGAAATGCTGGCTACACCTTC | CASRAGRGNAGYTF | few | TRBV2 | . | TRBJ1-2
TGTGCCAGCAGCTTACGGTCGTCCAACAATGAGCAGTTCTTC | CASSLRSSNNEQFF | . | TRBV7-2 | . | TRBJ2-1
TGCGCCAGCAGCCAAGTGATCGGACAGGGGCCGAACACTGAAGCTTTCTTT | CASSQVIGQGPNTEAFF | . | TRBV4-3 | TRBD1 | TRBJ1-1
TGTGCCAGCAGCAAAACAGCAAACTATAATTCACCCCTCCACTTT | CASSKTANYNSPLHF | . | TRBV5-1 | . | TRBJ1-6
TGTGCCAGCAGTTCAGGACAGACCGACACATATGGCTACACCTTC | CASSSGQTDTYGYTF | . | TRBV6-6 | . | TRBJ1-2
TGTGCCAGCAGTGGCGACAGACGGAAAGACACTGAAGCTTTCTTT | CASSGDRRKDTEAFF | . | TRBV2 | . | TRBJ1-1
TGTGCCAGCTCACCGCGTCAGGGAACTGAAGCTTTCTTT | CASSPRQGTEAFF | . | TRBV18 | . | TRBJ1-1
TGTGCCAGCAGCATAGTAGCGGGGGGGCCCAGGGTGGCCGGGGAGCTGTTTTTT | CASSIVAGGPRVAGELFF | . | TRBV7-8 | TRBD2 | TRBJ2-2
TGTGCCACCAGCAGAGATCTTCAGGCTGGAAACACCATATATTTT | CATSRDLQAGNTIYF | . | TRBV15 | . | TRBJ1-3
TGTGCCAGCAGCGTCCAGGATAACTATGGCTACACCTTC | CASSVQDNYGYTF | . | TRBV9 | . | TRBJ1-2
TGTGCCAGCAGTCCCTATGGGACAGGGTGGGGGTATAGCAATCAGCCCCAGCATTTT | CASSPYGTGWGYSNQPQHF | . | TRBV27 | TRBD1 | TRBJ1-5
TGTGCCAGTAGTATAGCCCCGGTGGTCTCCACCGGGGAGCTGTTTTTT | CASSIAPVVSTGELFF | . | TRBV19 | . | TRBJ2-2
TGTGCCAGCAGTTTACTAGCGGGGGAGATTGCAGATACGCAGTATTTT | CASSLLAGEIADTQYF | once | TRBV27 | TRBD2 | TRBJ2-3
TGCGCCAGCAGCCAAGAGCTATCCTACGAGCAGTACTTC | CASSQELSYEQYF | . | TRBV4-3 | . | TRBJ2-7
TGTGCCAGTAGCCGGACAGGGGGGCGGACTGAAGCTTTCTTT | CASSRTGGRTEAFF | . | TRBV19 | TRBD1 | TRBJ1-1
TGTGCCAGCAGTGAAGTCAGGGGGACGGCTGAAGCTTTCTTT | CASSEVRGTAEAFF | . | TRBV2 | TRBD1 | TRBJ1-1
TGTGCCAGCAGCTACACGCTCCCCAAGGGGTTCTACGAGCAGTACTTC | CASSYTLPKGFYEQYF | . | TRBV11-2 | . | TRBJ2-7
TGTGCCAGTAGTCCACGAGGGCCTTTCTACGAGCAGTACTTC | CASSPRGPFYEQYF | . | TRBV19 | . | TRBJ2-7
TGTGCCAGCAGTGACTCGGCGGGGGGGCCCGTCAATGAGCAGTTCTTC | CASSDSAGGPVNEQFF | few | TRBV6-4 | TRBD2 | TRBJ2-1
TGCGCCAGCAGCTTGGTTTCCTCAGGAACAGGGGGAGAGACCCAGTACTTC | CASSLVSSGTGGETQYF | . | TRBV5-1 | TRBD1 | TRBJ2-5
TGTGCCAGCAGTGAGTGGCAGGGCTTGGTAGATACGCAGTATTTT | CASSEWQGLVDTQYF | . | TRBV6-1 | . | TRBJ2-3
TGTGCCAGCTCCCACGACAGGACAGCATTGAACACTGAAGCTTTCTTT | CASSHDRTALNTEAFF | . | TRBV18 | . | TRBJ1-1
TGTGCCAGCAGCTTAGCAGGGGGCGAGACCGCTTTCTTT | CASSLAGGETAFF | . | TRBV7-2 | TRBD1 | TRBJ1-1
TGTGCCAGCAGCTACGCCGGGACTAGCGGGGAGACCCAGTACTTC | CASSYAGTSGETQYF | . | TRBV9 | TRBD2 | TRBJ2-5
TGTGCCAGCTCATTACGACAGGGGGTATATGGCTACACCTTC | CASSLRQGVYGYTF | . | TRBV18 | TRBD1 | TRBJ1-2
TGTGCCAGCAGCTTTGACAACACTGGAAACACCATATATTTT | CASSFDNTGNTIYF | . | TRBV5-8 | . | TRBJ1-3
TGTGCCAGCAGCCCGGTAATGGACAGGGCTGATGGCTACACCTTC | CASSPVMDRADGYTF | . | TRBV7-9 | TRBD1 | TRBJ1-2
TGCGCCAGCAACGACAGGGGCCTCTCCTACGAGCAGTACTTC | CASNDRGLSYEQYF | . | TRBV10-1 | TRBD1 | TRBJ2-7
TGTGCCAGCAGCCCACAGGACCCCACCTACGAGCAGTACTTC | CASSPQDPTYEQYF | few | TRBV7-8 | . | TRBJ2-7
TGTGCCAGCAGTGCACAGCTCACCGGGGAGCTGTTTTTT | CASSAQLTGELFF | few | TRBV6-1 | . | TRBJ2-2
TGTGCCAGCAGCTGGACAGGGTATGGCTACACCTTC | CASSWTGYGYTF | . | TRBV6-5 | TRBD1 | TRBJ1-2
TGTGCCAGCAGCTTGGGCCAGGTGAATGGCTACACCTTC | CASSLGQVNGYTF | . | TRBV5-6 | . | TRBJ1-2
TGTGCCAGCAGTGAACAGGGGAGATCACCCCTCCACTTT | CASSEQGRSPLHF | . | TRBV2 | . | TRBJ1-6
TGTGCCAGCAGCTTAAGCGAGCACGAGCAGTACTTC | CASSLSEHEQYF | . | TRBV5-6 | . | TRBJ2-7